This record covers a single T cell receptor beta chain. Its antigen target is currently unknown. Per-base quality was not reported, and no clone a single base away is much larger than it. The library relied on the immunoSEQ multiplex PCR assay. The multiplex PCR relied on a mix of 60 forward primers for TCR Vbeta segments and 13 reverse primers for TCR Jbeta segments. Amplification of the CDR3 region of rearranged TCR beta genes was performed with a multiplex PCR assay on genomic DNA. The Illumina HiSeq System was used to sequence the amplified TCR beta libraries as 87-base-pair reads. Per the original workflow: A later analysis tallied some 79 million unique TCR beta chains across the 640 or so repertoires, and approximately 11 million of those chains were shared by two or more donors. To remove PCR and sequencing errors, raw reads were error-corrected and collapsed into unique sequences using a nearest-neighbor algorithm that merged closely related sequences. V, D and J gene segments were assigned by aligning CDR3 sequences to IMGT reference sequences. For a sequence to be retained, at least a six-nucleotide match to both a V gene segment and a J gene segment was required. A rearrangement counted as productive if the CDR3 had no stop codons and remained in frame with V and J, and every other rearrangement counted as non-productive. CDR3 was defined according to IMGT convention as the region running from the second conserved V-encoded cysteine to the conserved J-encoded phenylalanine. The earlier analysis of some 540 of the donors excluded any sequence lacking an unambiguous match to a single V gene segment. In an earlier analysis of 587 of the donors, a V segment was called functional when productive rearrangements were above 56.7%, and segregating when the standard deviation between donors exceeded 5%. A statistical classification framework was developed to diagnose cytomegalovirus status using the catalog of TCR beta chain sequences. A later analysis assigned V and J genes by comparing TCR nucleotide sequences with IMGT/GENE-DB human TR gene sequences. A later analysis assigned CDR3 sequences and most-parsimonious VDJ recombination scenarios with the TCRdist pipeline. In a later analysis, every TCR beta chain was defined by the combination of its CDR3 amino acid sequence and its V-gene family, and reads without a unique V-gene family were dropped. A later analysis removed roughly 590 highly shared, low-generation-probability nucleotide sequences to deal with suspected cross-contamination and a sequencing artifact. In a later analysis, a clonal expansion index was calculated for each public chain from normalized within-repertoire ranks of inferred template counts. Generation probabilities in a later analysis came from a VDJ recombination model fitted to out-of-frame rearrangements, and those results were checked against IGoR. Hypergeometric tests were used in a later analysis to score TCR-TCR, TCR-HLA and TCR-CMV co-occurrence, with a repertoire-size bias correction applied to the TCR pairs. False discovery rates were estimated in a later analysis by permuting HLA or CMV assignments 20 times. A later analysis grouped co-occurring TCRs with DBSCAN, adding TCRdist sequence similarity when clustering within HLA-allele-positive subsets. Co-occurrence clustering excluded repertoires with fewer than 30,000 or more than 120,000 public chains, plus five with anomalous nucleotide sharing. In TCRdb, the immuneACCESS table is reduced to in-frame sequences with V and J assigned. These tables do not hold every clone; where another copy was compared, an unresolved V gene accounts for under half, and the others remain unexplained. That table supplies the V and J calls and clone size; D and trimming were determined from the DNA. The sample table contains around 130,000 clones; only one count was recorded for 65% to 85% of them. The ten largest clones represent 1.5% of the sample.

The cohort consisted of 666 healthy bone marrow donors. At the time of sampling, all cohort members were nominally healthy, though unrecorded immune exposures were likely present. The donor tested CMV seronegative, placing the donor among the roughly 350 seronegative members of the cohort. A peripheral blood sample was provided by each donor, and peripheral blood mononuclear cells were used for TCR beta sequencing. The Qiagen DNeasy Blood Extraction Kit was used to extract genomic DNA from the blood cell samples. These data are taken from a study of cytomegalovirus exposure and HLA in healthy donors (dated by TCRdb to 2015 to 2018). Study-level background: An earlier analysis of several hundred of the donors reported over 250 Gb of sequence data and 117 million unique TCR beta sequences obtained from about 179 million T cells. Approximately 300 gigabases of sequencing data and tens of millions of unique TCR sequences were included in an early release covering 550 to 800 HLA-typed donors. The genetic ancestry cluster associated with self-reported Caucasian donors included 81% of the roughly 380 genotyped donors. The aim of the study was to test whether cataloging public T cell receptors could identify signatures of past pathogen exposure. Using immunosequencing, the study profiled T cell repertoires from 550 to 750 subjects and related those repertoires to cytomegalovirus serostatus. Along with the approximately 600-subject first cohort, a separate validation cohort of 120 different subjects was used. High-throughput TCR immunosequencing, statistical association of individual TCRs with disease status, and machine learning were combined to predict cytomegalovirus infection status. In a later analysis, previously published TCR beta repertoires from 600 to 850 donors were re-analyzed and high-resolution HLA genotyping was added so that TCR occurrence patterns could be studied. Rather than using new phenotypic data, the later analysis identified candidate immune exposures from TCR beta sequences and from how often those sequences occurred across donors. An earlier analysis of 450 to 750 of the donors used high-throughput TCR beta sequencing to judge whether each TCR beta V gene segment behaved as functional or pseudogenic. Alongside the repertoire data, information on donor age, sex, ethnicity and CMV serostatus was compiled. A later genetic analysis took genome-wide SNP genotypes for about three fifths of the roughly 670 donors and used that subset as a discovery cohort. Every discovery cohort repertoire had been produced on one sequencing platform. HLA typing covered class I and class II loci at four-digit resolution. The number of typed donors differed by locus: roughly 620-640 for A, B, C, DRB1 and DQB1; 522 for DQA1; roughly 600 for DPA1; and roughly 450 for DPB1. Several DR-DQ haplotypes were treated as single units for association and clustering because of strong linkage in the cohort. Across roughly 420 genotyped donors of the cohort, an average of about 200,000 unique TCR beta nucleotide sequences per donor were sequenced, and 15% to 20% of those sequences were non-productive.

CDR1 and CDR2, looked up from the germline V gene (reference sequence), are LNHNV and YYDKDF. Trimming costs V 1 base and J 8 bases, and their ends lie 14 bases apart. The CDR3, cysteine through phenylalanine, is 15 amino acids long. The retained sequence is limited to the CDR3, 45 bases, with the frame set at the first base. Summary of the overall study and its limitations: Immune exposure information for the cohort was limited to CMV serostatus. A later analysis found that HLA-associated TCR beta chains were more clonally expanded and had lower generation probabilities than equally common non-associated chains. Roughly uniform sequencing depth across donors was assumed in presence/absence analyses, although this assumption may not hold. Some IMGT-functional V segments, including TRBV6-2 and TRBV6-3, could not be told apart with the 87-base-pair reads, so those segments were excluded. Three of the identified cytomegalovirus-associated TCR beta chains were confirmed in vitro to be specific for cytomegalovirus antigens. Linkage disequilibrium might explain the correlated functional status among segregating V segments, but an unknown experimental factor could not be excluded. V-gene and J-gene trimming of TCR beta chains was associated with a missense DCLRE1C variant in a later genetic analysis, and the association was replicated in an independent cohort. Most TCR sequences were seen in very few donors, while some public TCRs were found in many individuals. A later analysis found that most CMV-associated TCR beta chains appeared HLA-restricted, with HLA associations seemingly driven largely by CMV exposure. In a later analysis, 16,951 TCR beta sequences were associated with specific HLA alleles at a false discovery rate of 0.05. A later analysis found that TCR association rates varied across HLA loci, with DRB1 alleles showing the most associated TCRs and HLA-C alleles the fewest. A later genetic analysis reported fewer N-insertions in productive TCRs among donors in an Asian-associated ancestry cluster than the roughly 620-donor mean. Because counts were too low, under 20 rarely observed V segments, including chromosome 9 orphons, were left out of the earlier analysis of 500 to 650 of the donors. A further reported finding was that TCR beta sequences accurately predicted the HLA-A and HLA-B alleles for most subjects in the first cohort. Several of the top co-occurrence clusters appeared to be linked to parvovirus B19, influenza, CMV and Epstein-Barr virus, according to a later analysis. The study listed 150 to 200 TCR beta chains as associated with cytomegalovirus. In both the original and validation cohorts, the classifier was reported to diagnose cytomegalovirus status with high specificity and sensitivity. In an earlier analysis of over 550 of the donors, most TCR beta V segments were observed in productive rearrangements about 90% or about 30% of the time, broadly matching IMGT annotations. A cluster of highly shared sequence variants was judged likely to be a technical artifact of the sequencing pipeline. It was suggested by the authors that the approach could potentially be generalized to other disease states and immunological phenotypes. HLA typing was unavailable for some donors at each locus, so association tests used only the typed subset. In this cohort, only TCR beta chains were sequenced, and detectable features were limited by the absence of alpha or paired-chain data. When HLA alleles, especially DR and DQ, strongly co-occurred, attributing TCR associations to individual alleles was difficult.

Specimen: PBMCs. The receptor's source is a woman aged 18-35 years in good health and CMV-seronegative. This chain joins TRBV15 to TRBJ1-4, with TRBD1 perhaps the D gene, on 6 matching bases. The nucleotide sequence reads TGTGCCACCAGCAGAGCACAGGGTTCGGAGGAAAAACTGTTTTTT. Its coded protein is CATSRAQGSEEKLFF.